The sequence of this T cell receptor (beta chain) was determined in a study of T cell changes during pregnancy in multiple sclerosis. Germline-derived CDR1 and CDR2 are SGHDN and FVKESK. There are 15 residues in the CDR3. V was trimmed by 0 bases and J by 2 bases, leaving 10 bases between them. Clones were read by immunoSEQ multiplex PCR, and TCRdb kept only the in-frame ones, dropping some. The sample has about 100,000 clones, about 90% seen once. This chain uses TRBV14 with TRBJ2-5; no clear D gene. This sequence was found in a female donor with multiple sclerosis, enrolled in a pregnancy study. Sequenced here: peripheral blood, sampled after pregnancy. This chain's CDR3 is CASSQDNGWQETQYF. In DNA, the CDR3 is TGTGCCAGCAGCCAAGATAACGGGTGGCAAGAGACCCAGTACTTC.